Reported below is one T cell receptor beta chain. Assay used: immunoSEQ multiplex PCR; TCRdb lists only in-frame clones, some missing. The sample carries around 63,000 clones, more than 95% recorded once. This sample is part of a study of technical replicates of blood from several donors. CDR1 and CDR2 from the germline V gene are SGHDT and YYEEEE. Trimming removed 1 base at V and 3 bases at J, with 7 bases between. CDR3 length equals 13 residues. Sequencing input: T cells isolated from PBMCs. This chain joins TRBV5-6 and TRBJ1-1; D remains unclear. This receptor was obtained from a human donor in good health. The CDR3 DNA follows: TGTGCCAGCAGCTTGCCACGGGACACTGAAGCTTTCTTT. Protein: CASSLPRDTEAFF.